This T cell receptor beta chain was recovered during a study of CD8 T cells in ankylosing spondylitis (TCRdb year 2017). General notes on the study: T cell receptor beta repertoires were profiled in healthy donors and ankylosing spondylitis patients so that disease-linked TCR variants could be found. In total, the full study cohort was made up of roughly 110 healthy donors and some 26 ankylosing spondylitis patients. Peripheral blood samples were taken, and synovial fluid was additionally collected from ankylosing spondylitis patients.

Study-level results and caveats: The disease-linked clones were reported as significantly enriched in matched synovial fluid samples from ankylosing spondylitis patients. Some motif variants were previously reported in synovial fluid and blood of reactive arthritis patients, suggesting common disease-initiation mechanisms. A CD8+ phenotype was shown by the disease-linked clones, which were found at relatively low frequencies in peripheral blood. A TCR beta motif made up of several highly homologous amino acid variants appeared to be characteristic of blood from ankylosing spondylitis patients.

This clonotype has more than one count but fewer than ten. Its antigen specificity is not known. No clone much larger than this one lies a single base away; base qualities are absent. Sequencing was carried out with an Illumina HiSeq 2500. Quantitative 5'-RACE with molecular barcodes was used to prepare TCR beta libraries. Concerning the study's data processing: A new computational method, built on a probabilistic model of VDJ rearrangement, was used to identify disease-linked TCR variants. TCRdb reprocessed the public reads (quality trimming at Q25 with fastp, clone calling with MiXCR) and kept in-frame beta chains. Every entry covers one CDR3 protein and lists the most common genes and DNA from its rows. These V and J calls originate from TCRdb's pipeline instead of the authors' own analysis. Here the sample has under 850,000 distinct CDR3 sequences; 15% to 20% occur a single time. The ten most abundant clones make up about a fifth of the sample.

Sequencing input: blood, either unsorted or a sorted T cell fraction (not recorded which). The TCR sequence derives from a male donor with ankylosing spondylitis.

The sequence in DNA is TGCAGCGTTGAAGATCGTCGACAGGGATACTCCTACGAGCAGTACTTC. Translated, this gives CSVEDRRQGYSYEQYF. Recombination linked TRBV29-1 to TRBJ2-7; 7 of the junction bases match TRBD1. Trimming takes 0 bases off V and 0 bases off J; junction bases not matched to a gene: 8. The germline V gene provides CDR1 SQVTM and CDR2 ANQGSEA. From the cysteine through the phenylalanine, the CDR3 covers 16 amino acids. The DNA shown is the 48-base CDR3, in frame from base 1.